This T cell receptor beta chain was found in a study of blood T cell repertoires in COVID-19. Across the study: Some COVID-19 samples were acute and others convalescent; all came from the United States, Italy and Spain. T cells, B-cell-depleted T cells, or PBMCs provided the cDNA or gDNA that served as material.

In the original workflow: Counts of nucleated cells, estimated from reference gene primer amplification, were obtained. Clones were read by immunoSEQ multiplex PCR, and TCRdb kept only the in-frame ones, dropping some. That table is the source of V, J and clone size, and D and trimming were worked out from the DNA. The sample contains over 450,000 clones, roughly 87% of which appear only once. The sequence derives from a man between 18 and 35 years old with COVID-19, enrolled during active disease. Input material: peripheral blood.

Here the CDR3 DNA reads TGTGCCAGCAGCTGGGACAGATCGGCACAGTACTTC. Its translation is CASSWDRSAQYF. J is TRBJ2-7 and V is TRBV5-6, with TRBD1 matching over 7 bases. Losses at the gene ends were 3 bases for V and 10 bases for J; bases not matched to a gene: 7. This CDR3 spans 12 amino acids. Germline values: CDR1 SGHDT, CDR2 YYEEEE.